These T cell receptor beta chains were read from a single sample in a study of T cells in Graves' hyperthyroidism and ophthalmopathy. TCRdb called the multiplex PCR reads again in MiXCR, with one record for every CDR3 protein. The table includes some 690,000 distinct CDR3 sequences, approximately 15% detected once. Sequencing used blood. Source of these receptors: a man aged 45-60 years with Graves' hyperthyroidism. CDR3s include the opening cysteine and the closing phenylalanine or tryptophan. A D gene is named only where the DNA matches it firmly.

15,TRBD2,TRBV6-1,CASSDELAGPYEQYF
14,.,TRBV7-2,CASSPHNPGHPQYF
12,.,TRBV20-1,CSGLWTQETQYF
17,.,TRBV6-7,CASSPPSHPAIHNEQFF
15,TRBD2,TRBV28,CASSLREGITDTQYF
15,.,TRBV4-3,CASSRNYRGNTEAFF
14,.,TRBV7-9,CASSPRDNPYEQYF
12,.,TRBV24-1,CATSDSGETQYF
15,TRBD1,TRBV2,CASSEQDRVLNEQFF
13,.,TRBV18,CASSPAISYEQYF
14,.,TRBV6-1,CASSEFGGTGELFF
15,.,TRBV6-1,CASRLEWGRGYEQYF
13,TRBD2,TRBV20-1,CSASSGSLYEQYF
16,TRBD2,TRBV9,CASSAGTSMGQETQYF
12,.,TRBV28,CASSFRYPEAFF
13,.,TRBV11-2,CASSSRAGTEAFF
14,.,TRBV7-9,CASSLGQDPYEQYF
15,.,TRBV4-3,CASSPPGRGNEKLFF
15,.,TRBV28,CASSLWEGSKTEAFF
14,TRBD2,TRBV12-3/TRBV12-4,CASSLRLADETQYF
16,.,TRBV27,CASSLGQDYFQETQYF
16,.,TRBV11-2,CASSLFSRDSYNEQFF
19,TRBD2,TRBV28,CASSPSRWGLAGDYNEQFF
16,.,TRBV5-1,CASSLDRTVGLYGYTF
16,.,TRBV18,CASSPLRLLGYNEQFF
14,.,TRBV11-1,CASSSKTLNYGYTF
16,TRBD1,TRBV11-1,CASSLGRTGSYNEQFF
15,.,TRBV2,CASSFRMSSGNTIYF
15,TRBD1,TRBV28,CASSDQGAIFGEQYF
19,TRBD2,TRBV15,CATSKTGLAGGGGGGEQYF
17,TRBD1,TRBV9,CASSVGSGTGELDTQYF
13,.,TRBV18,CASSPTTEYGYTF
14,TRBD1,TRBV28,CASSFQGARTEAFF
16,.,TRBV14,CASSHPTGGPPSRQFF
13,.,TRBV5-1,CASSLGKLYEQYF
12,.,TRBV10-3,CAIKEGDQPQHF